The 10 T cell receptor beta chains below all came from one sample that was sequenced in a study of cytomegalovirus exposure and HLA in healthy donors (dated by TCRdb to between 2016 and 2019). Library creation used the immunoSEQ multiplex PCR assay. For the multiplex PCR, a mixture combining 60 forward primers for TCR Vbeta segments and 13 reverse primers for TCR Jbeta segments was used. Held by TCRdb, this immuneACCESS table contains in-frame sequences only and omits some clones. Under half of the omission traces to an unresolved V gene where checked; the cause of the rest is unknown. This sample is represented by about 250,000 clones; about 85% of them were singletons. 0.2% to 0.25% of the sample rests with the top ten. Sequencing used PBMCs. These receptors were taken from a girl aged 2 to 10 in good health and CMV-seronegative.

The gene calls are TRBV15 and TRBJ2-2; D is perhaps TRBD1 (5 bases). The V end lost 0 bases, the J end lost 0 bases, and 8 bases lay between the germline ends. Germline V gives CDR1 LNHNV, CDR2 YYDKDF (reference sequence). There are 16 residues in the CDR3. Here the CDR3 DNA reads TGTGCCACCAGCAGAGATCAGGGTTCGAACACCGGGGAGCTGTTTTTT. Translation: CATSRDQGSNTGELFF.

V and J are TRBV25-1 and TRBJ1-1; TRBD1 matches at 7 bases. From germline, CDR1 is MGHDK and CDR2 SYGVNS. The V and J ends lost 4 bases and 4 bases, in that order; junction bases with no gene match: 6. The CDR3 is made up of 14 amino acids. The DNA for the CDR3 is TGTGCCAGCAGTGCCAGGGGGGTGAGCACTGAAGCTTTCTTT. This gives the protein CASSARGVSTEAFF.

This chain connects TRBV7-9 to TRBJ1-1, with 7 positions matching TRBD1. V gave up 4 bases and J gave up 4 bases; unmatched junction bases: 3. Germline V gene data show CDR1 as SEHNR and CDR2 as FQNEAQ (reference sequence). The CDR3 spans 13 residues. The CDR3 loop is CASSSQGGTEAFF. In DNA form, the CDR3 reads TGTGCCAGCAGCTCCCAGGGGGGCACTGAAGCTTTCTTT. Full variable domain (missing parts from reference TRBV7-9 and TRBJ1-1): DTGVSQNPRHKITKRGQNVTFRCDPISEHNRLYWYRQTLGQGPEFLTYFQNEAQLEKSRLLSDRFSAERPKGSFSTLEIQRTEQGDSAMYLCASSSQGGTEAFFGQGTRLTVV.

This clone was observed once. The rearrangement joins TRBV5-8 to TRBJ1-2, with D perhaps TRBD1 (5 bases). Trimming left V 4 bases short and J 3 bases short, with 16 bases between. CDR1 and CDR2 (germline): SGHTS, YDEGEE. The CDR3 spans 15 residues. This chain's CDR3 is CASSKSRVKDYGYTF. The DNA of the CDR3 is TGTGCCAGCAGCAAATCCAGGGTAAAGGACTATGGCTACACCTTC. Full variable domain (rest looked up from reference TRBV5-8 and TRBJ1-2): EAGVTQSPTHLIKTRGQQATLRCSPISGHTSVYWYQQALGLGLQFLLWYDEGEERNRGNFPPRFSGRQFPNYSSELNVNALELEDSALYLCASSKSRVKDYGYTFGSGTRLTVV.

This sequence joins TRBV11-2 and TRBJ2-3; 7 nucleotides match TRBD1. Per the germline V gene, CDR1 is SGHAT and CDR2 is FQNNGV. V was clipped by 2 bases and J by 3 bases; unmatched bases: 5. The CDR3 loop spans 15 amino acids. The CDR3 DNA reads TGTGCCAGCAGCTTATTTAGGGGGCAGACAGATACGCAGTATTTT. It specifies CASSLFRGQTDTQYF.

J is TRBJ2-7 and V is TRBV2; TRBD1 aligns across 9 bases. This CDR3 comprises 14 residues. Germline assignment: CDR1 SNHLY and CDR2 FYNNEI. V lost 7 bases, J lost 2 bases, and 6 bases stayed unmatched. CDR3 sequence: CASNRDRATYEQYF. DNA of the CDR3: TGTGCCAGCAATAGGGACAGGGCCACCTACGAGCAGTACTTC.

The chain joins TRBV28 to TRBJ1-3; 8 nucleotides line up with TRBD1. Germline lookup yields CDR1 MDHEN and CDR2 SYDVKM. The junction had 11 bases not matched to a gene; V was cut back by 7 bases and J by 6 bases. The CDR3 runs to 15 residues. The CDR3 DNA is TGTGCCAGCAACCCCGGGACAGGAAGAATAAACACCATATATTTT. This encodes CASNPGTGRINTIYF. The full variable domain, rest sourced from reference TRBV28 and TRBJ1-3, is DVKVTQSSRYLVKRTGEKVFLECVQDMDHENMFWYRQDPGLGLRLIYFSYDVKMKEKGDIPEGYSVSREKKERFSLILESASTNQTSMYLCASNPGTGRINTIYFGEGSWLTVV.

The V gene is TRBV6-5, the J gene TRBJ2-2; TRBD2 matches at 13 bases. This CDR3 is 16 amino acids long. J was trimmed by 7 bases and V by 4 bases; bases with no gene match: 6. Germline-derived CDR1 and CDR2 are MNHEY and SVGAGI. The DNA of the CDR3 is TGTGCCAGCAGTTTACTAGCGGGGGGGTTAAACGGGGAGCTGTTTTTT. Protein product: CASSLLAGGLNGELFF.

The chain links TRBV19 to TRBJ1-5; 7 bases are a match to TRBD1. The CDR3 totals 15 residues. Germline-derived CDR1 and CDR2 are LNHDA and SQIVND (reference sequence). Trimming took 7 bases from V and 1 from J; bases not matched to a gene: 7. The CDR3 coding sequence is TGTGCCAGTACCGCAAGGGGGCGCAGCAATCAGCCCCAGCATTTT. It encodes CASTARGRSNQPQHF.

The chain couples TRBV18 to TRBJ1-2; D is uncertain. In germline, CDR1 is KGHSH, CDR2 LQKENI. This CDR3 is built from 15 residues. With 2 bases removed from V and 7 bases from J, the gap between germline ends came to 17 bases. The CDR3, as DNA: TGTGCCAGCTCACCAGGCCCTGAACGAGGGTTTGGCTACACCTTC. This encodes CASSPGPERGFGYTF.